The present T cell receptor beta chain was sequenced within a study of CD8+ T cells in alopecia areata. For the study at large: Spontaneously alopecic C3H/HeJ graft donors, about 6-13 months old, gave skin to roughly 7-11-week-old female C3H/HeJ mice. The study's findings and limits: Against the mouse data, patients shared TCRs less clearly, possibly for HLA reasons. In scalp samples, resident alphabeta T cells of normal skin are also sequenced. Scalp lesions, especially in alopecia totalis/universalis, had higher clonality than normal scalp.

This CDR3 has 15 amino acids. Per the germline V gene, CDR1 is FNHDT and CDR2 is SITEND (reference sequence). J gave up 1 base and V 4 bases, and 4 bases lay outside the gene matches. Sequencing used cDNA as its template, made by extracting RNA and reverse transcribing it. Sequencing used immunoSEQ multiplex PCR; TCRdb keeps in-frame clones, though not all of them. The sample presents approximately 280,000 clones, none singletons. As to this clone: What it binds is unknown. Gene names and germline match the mouse. The read finishes 4 residues shy of the CDR3 end, and the germline J gene is used to complete it.

Scientists pooled cutaneous lymph node cells and sorted them on CD4, CD8alpha, NKG2D, NKG2ACE and other markers. J is TRBJ2-3 and V is TRBV19, with 9 bases identical to TRBD1. The sample consisted of CD4+ T cells sorted from a lymph node. The sequence derives from a C3H/HeJ mouse with alopecia areata. The strain bears MHC haplotype H2-k. CDR3 region: CASSGTGRGAETLYF. CDR3 DNA (partial): TGTGCCAGCAGTGGGACAGGGAGGGGTGCAGAA.